Presented here are 31 T cell receptor beta chains from one specimen sequenced in a study of blood T cell repertoires in COVID-19. Here immunoSEQ multiplex PCR was the method, and the copy in TCRdb shows in-frame clones only, minus some. The data hold about 280,000 clones, with about nine tenths observed a single time. The source material was peripheral blood. Every receptor here comes from a woman aged 25-40 years with active or convalescent COVID-19.

The chain carries TRBV7-2 and TRBJ1-2; TRBD1 matches at 7 bases. The CDR3 length is 14 residues. The V gene end was trimmed by 5 bases and the J gene end by 7 bases; junction bases not matched to a gene: 10. Germline-derived CDR1 and CDR2 are SGHTA and FQGNSA. The CDR3, as DNA: TGTGCCAGCAGCCGCCGGGACAGAATGGCTGGCTACACCTTC. This sequence encodes CASSRRDRMAGYTF.

The rearrangement links TRBV11-3 to TRBJ2-5; 14 positions agree with TRBD2. The CDR3 runs to 18 residues. Germline assignment: CDR1 SGHNT and CDR2 YENEEA. The ends lost 10 bases at V and 5 bases at J; junction bases unmatched: 18. The CDR3 loop is CATAPGRLAGGQGETQYF. Written as DNA, the CDR3 is TGTGCCACCGCCCCGGGAAGACTAGCGGGGGGGCAGGGGGAGACCCAGTACTTC. Full variable domain (missing parts from reference TRBV11-3 and TRBJ2-5): EAGVVQSPRYKIIEKKQPVAFWCNPISGHNTLYWYLQNLGQGPELLIRYENEEAVDDSQLPKDRFSAERLKGVDSTLKIQPAELGDSAVYLCATAPGRLAGGQGETQYFGPGTRLLVL.

This CDR3 is CATSSGPRAGSSYNEQFF. The CDR3 nucleotides read TGTGCCACCAGCAGCGGGCCGCGTGCGGGGAGCTCCTACAATGAGCAGTTCTTC. The V gene is TRBV15, the J gene TRBJ2-1; the D gene is possibly TRBD2 (6 bases). The CDR3 is made up of 18 amino acids. The germline V and J ends were trimmed by 3 bases and 0 bases, with 18 bases remaining between them. Germline V gives CDR1 LNHNV, CDR2 YYDKDF (reference sequence).

The chain links TRBV6-1 to TRBJ2-2; 7 nucleotides match TRBD1. Germline V CDR1 and CDR2: MNHNS, SASEGT. Trimming cost V 3 bases and J 11 bases; bases outside gene matches: 9. CDR3 length: 14 residues. This chain's CDR3 is CASSEGDRVGELFF. The CDR3 region has the DNA TGTGCCAGCAGTGAGGGAGACAGGGTGGGCGAGCTGTTTTTT.

V usage is TRBV30 and J usage is TRBJ1-3; TRBD1 matches 12 bases. Germline loops: CDR1 GTSNPN, CDR2 SVGIG (reference sequence). Losses at the gene ends were 8 bases for V and 9 bases for J; bases not matched to a gene: 11. The CDR3 consists of 14 residues. Here the CDR3 reads CAGDRGQPLGTIYF. The CDR3 coding sequence is TGTGCCGGGGACAGGGGGCAGCCTCTCGGCACCATATATTTT.

In nucleotides, the CDR3 is TGCGCCAGCAGCTTGGGACTGCCGAGCTCCTACAATGAGCAGTTCTTC. Translated: CASSLGLPSSYNEQFF. The chain carries TRBV5-1 and TRBJ2-1; the D is unclear. CDR3 length equals 16 residues. Germline CDR1 is SGHRS and CDR2 is YFSETQ. Trimming took 0 bases from V and 0 from J, leaving 10 bases between them.

This clone was recorded a few times. The chain is built from TRBV3-1 (or the pseudogene TRBV3-2) and TRBJ1-1; TRBD1 is a possible D gene (6 bases). The CDR3 length is 14 residues. V lost 8 bases to trimming and J lost 0 bases, with 13 bases between them. Per germline, CDR1 LGHDT and CDR2 YNNKEL (reference sequence). The CDR3 loop is CASGSRGMNTEAFF. The CDR3 bases are TGTGCCAGCGGTTCCAGGGGAATGAACACTGAAGCTTTCTTT.

This clone came up once. The V gene is TRBV27, the J gene TRBJ2-7; possibly TRBD1 for D (5 bases). The V and J ends lost 1 base and 0 bases respectively, with 7 bases between them. CDR3 length: 14 residues. Looked up from germline, CDR1 is MNHEY and CDR2 is SMNVEV (reference sequence). The CDR3 is CASSLYQGSYEQYF. The CDR3 nucleotides read TGTGCCAGCAGTTTATACCAGGGCTCCTACGAGCAGTACTTC.

V is TRBV5-5 and J is TRBJ1-6; 9 bases fit TRBD1. Germline V gives CDR1 SGHKS, CDR2 YYEKEE (reference sequence). The length of the CDR3 is 16 residues. Unmatched junction bases numbered 7, after V lost 3 bases and J lost 6 bases. CDR3 nucleotides: TGTGCCAGCAGCTCCGGGACAGGGCGTACTAATTCACCCCTCCACTTT. Its translation is CASSSGTGRTNSPLHF.

This rearrangement joins TRBV28 to TRBJ2-7; tentative D call: TRBD2 (6 bases). Trimming left V 5 bases short and J 12 bases short, with 26 bases between. Germline CDR1 reads MDHEN; CDR2 reads SYDVKM. The CDR3 runs to 15 residues. CDR3 in DNA: TGTGCCAGCAGTCTCAACCAGCGGGCCGTCGTGAAGCTGTACTTC. It yields the protein CASSLNQRAVVKLYF. The complete variable domain, with remaining parts taken from reference TRBV28 and TRBJ2-7, reads DVKVTQSSRYLVKRTGEKVFLECVQDMDHENMFWYRQDPGLGLRLIYFSYDVKMKEKGDIPEGYSVSREKKERFSLILESASTNQTSMYLCASSLNQRAVVKLYFGPGTRLTVT.

This rearrangement joins TRBV5-6 to TRBJ1-6; 8 bases are a match to TRBD1. CDR1 and CDR2 from the germline V gene are SGHDT and YYEEEE. This CDR3 contains 14 residues. V shed 2 bases, J shed 8 bases, and the junction held 3 bases outside the gene matches. The CDR3 coding sequence is TGTGCCAGCAGCTTTAGGGACAGGCATTCACCCCTCCACTTT. Its translation is CASSFRDRHSPLHF. Combining the CDR3 with reference TRBV5-6 and TRBJ1-6 gives the whole variable domain DAGVTQSPTHLIKTRGQQVTLRCSPKSGHDTVSWYQQALGQGPQFIFQYYEEEERQRGNFPDRFSGHQFPNYSSELNVNALLLGDSALYLCASSFRDRHSPLHFGNGTRLTVT.

The genes are TRBV7-2 and TRBJ2-3; D unresolved. The CDR3 is 11 residues long. V was cut by 5 bases and J by 9 bases, with 9 bases left in between. Germline V gene lookup returns CDR1 SGHTA and CDR2 FQGNSA. CDR3 sequence: CASSPRETQYF. CDR3 coding DNA: TGTGCCAGCAGCCCCCGTGAGACGCAGTATTTT.

The chain joins TRBV19 to TRBJ2-7, with 7 positions matching TRBD1. The junction had 7 bases not matched to a gene; V was cut back by 5 bases and J by 3 bases. Germline lookup yields CDR1 LNHDA and CDR2 SQIVND (reference sequence). CDR3 length: 14 amino acids. The CDR3 DNA reads TGTGCCAGTAGTCCGACAGGGATTGGCTACGAGCAGTACTTC. Amino acid sequence: CASSPTGIGYEQYF.

The chain combines TRBV6-6 with TRBJ1-5; no reliable D call. This CDR3 region has 12 residues. Trimming stripped 6 bases from V and 9 bases from J, with 12 bases between. CDR1 MNHNY and CDR2 SVGAGI come from the germline V gene (reference sequence). The CDR3 is CASSPSGMPQHF. The CDR3 nucleotides are TGTGCCAGCAGCCCCTCGGGGATGCCCCAGCATTTT.

The V gene is TRBV28, the J gene TRBJ1-2; 7 positions agree with TRBD1. The CDR3 has 14 amino acids. The germline V gene has CDR1 MDHEN and CDR2 SYDVKM. V shed 8 bases, J shed 6 bases, and the junction held 12 bases outside the gene matches. CDR3 bases: TGTGCCAGCCGAATTGACAGGGTGGGACATGGCTACACCTTC. Protein: CASRIDRVGHGYTF.

The V call is TRBV6-2 or TRBV6-3, the J call TRBJ2-7; 10 nucleotides line up with TRBD2. The CDR3 consists of 16 residues. Germline assignment: CDR1 MNHEY and CDR2 SVGEGT. Trimming took 4 bases from V and 4 from J; bases not matched to a gene: 10. CDR3 residues: CASSSQRGGRRYEQYF. CDR3 bases: TGTGCCAGCAGTTCCCAGCGGGGGGGCCGAAGGTACGAGCAGTACTTC.

The V call is TRBV30, the J call TRBJ1-3, with 7 bases matching TRBD1. In germline, CDR1 is GTSNPN, CDR2 SVGIG (reference sequence). Trimming removed 3 bases from V and 4 bases from J; junction bases left unmatched: 3. The CDR3 is 13 amino acids. The CDR3 coding sequence is TGTGCCTGGAGGACAGGGTTCGGAAACACCATATATTTT. As protein: CAWRTGFGNTIYF.

In this sample, this clone turned up once. This sequence joins TRBV18 and TRBJ1-2; TRBD1 agrees at 7 bases. The V segment lost 3 bases and the J segment 1 base; nucleotides outside the gene matches: 8. CDR1 is KGHSH, CDR2 LQKENI, per germline. This CDR3 has 16 residues. CDR3 residues: CASSPSQGQLNYGYTF. The CDR3 DNA follows: TGTGCCAGCTCACCCTCACAGGGACAGCTTAACTATGGCTACACCTTC.

The sample holds one count of this clone. The chain links TRBV6-2 or TRBV6-3 to TRBJ2-7, with 8 nucleotides matching TRBD2. Per the germline V gene, CDR1 is MNHEY and CDR2 is SVGEGT. The CDR3 is 14 residues long. Trimming cost V 3 bases and J 1 base; bases outside gene matches: 2. CDR3 nucleotides: TGTGCCAGCAGTTATAGCGGGGTGTCCTACGAGCAGTACTTC. Translated: CASSYSGVSYEQYF.

The chain carries TRBV5-1 and TRBJ2-1; weak D call: TRBD1 (6 bases). CDR1 and CDR2 (germline): SGHRS, YFSETQ. CDR3 length: 15 amino acids. The germline V and J ends were trimmed by 1 base and 1 base, with 9 bases remaining between them. The CDR3 coding sequence is TGCGCCAGCAGCTTGTCGCAGGGGTCCTACAATGAGCAGTTCTTC. Translation gives CASSLSQGSYNEQFF.

The V gene is TRBV7-3, the J gene TRBJ2-1; a possible D gene is TRBD2 (6 bases). Germline assignment: CDR1 SGHTA and CDR2 FQGTGA. With 5 bases removed from V and 7 bases from J, the gap between germline ends came to 15 bases. This CDR3 has 14 amino acids. This chain's CDR3 is CASSPWRGRNEQFF. As DNA, the CDR3 is TGTGCCAGCAGCCCATGGAGAGGGAGGAATGAGCAGTTCTTC.

The V call is TRBV14, the J call TRBJ2-2; 9 nucleotides agree with TRBD1. Looked up from germline, CDR1 is SGHDN and CDR2 is FVKESK. The CDR3 spans 18 residues. V lost 4 bases and J lost 0; bases outside the gene matches: 9. The CDR3 sequence: CASSPDRGTIANTGELFF. CDR3 DNA sequence: TGTGCCAGCAGCCCGGACAGGGGAACTATCGCGAACACCGGGGAGCTGTTTTTT.

V is TRBV4-3 and J is TRBJ1-4; the D gene is possibly TRBD1 (5 bases). V was pared by 6 bases and J by 8 bases, with 16 bases between. CDR1 and CDR2 (germline): LGHNA, YSLEER. The CDR3 loop spans 14 amino acids. CDR3 DNA sequence: TGCGCCAGCAGTTCCCGAACAGGTCCCGAAAAACTGTTTTTT. Translating gives CASSSRTGPEKLFF.

V usage is TRBV9 and J usage is TRBJ1-3; D uncertain. The CDR3 has 16 amino acids. Germline loops: CDR1 SGDLS, CDR2 YYNGEE. The V end lost 0 bases, the J end lost 2 bases, and 12 bases lay between the germline ends. The CDR3 protein is CASSVGGNYAGNTIYF. Here the CDR3 DNA reads TGTGCCAGCAGCGTAGGCGGGAACTACGCTGGAAACACCATATATTTT.

V usage is TRBV10-2 and J usage is TRBJ2-4; TRBD2 matches 8 bases. CDR1 WSHSY and CDR2 SAAADI come from the germline V gene. The V gene end was trimmed by 3 bases and the J gene end by 0 bases; junction bases not matched to a gene: 4. The CDR3 runs to 16 residues. As DNA, the CDR3 is TGCGCCAGCAGTGATCAAGCGGGGGTAGCCAAAAACATTCAGTACTTC. This sequence encodes CASSDQAGVAKNIQYF.

The J gene is TRBJ1-5, the V gene TRBV27; no clear D gene. Germline CDR1 MNHEY, CDR2 SMNVEV (reference sequence). This CDR3 comprises 18 residues. Trimming took off 4 bases at V and 2 bases at J, with 21 bases between the two ends. The CDR3 coding sequence is TGTGCCAGCAGTTCCCTCGGTAATCGAGGCAAAGGCAATCAGCCCCAGCATTTT. Translated, it gives CASSSLGNRGKGNQPQHF.

This clone has just one count. The chain is built from TRBV4-1 and TRBJ1-3; D uncertain. Trimming left V 2 bases short and J 4 bases short, with 15 bases between. This CDR3 is built from 16 residues. Looked up from germline, CDR1 is MGHRA and CDR2 is YSYEKL. The CDR3, as DNA: TGCGCCAGCAGCCAAATAGCGCAGGTCCGCGGAAACACCATATATTTT. Its translation: CASSQIAQVRGNTIYF.

This clone was found a few times. This chain uses TRBV6-6 with TRBJ1-4; a weak D match, TRBD1 (6 bases). The length of the CDR3 is 16 residues. Trimming pared 4 bases from V and 4 bases from J, leaving 16 bases between. From germline, CDR1 is MNHNY and CDR2 SVGAGI (reference sequence). CDR3 sequence: CASSFGTHGYNEKLFF. CDR3 bases: TGTGCCAGCAGTTTCGGGACACACGGTTATAATGAAAAACTGTTTTTT.

The gene calls are TRBV27 and TRBJ2-7, with D perhaps TRBD2 (7 bases). Trimming removed 5 bases from V and 5 bases from J, with 13 bases in between. The germline CDR1 and CDR2 sequences are MNHEY and SMNVEV (reference sequence). CDR3 length equals 13 residues. This CDR3 is CASSPRGGDEQYF. CDR3 DNA sequence: TGTGCCAGCAGTCCTAGGGGGGGGGACGAGCAGTACTTC.

The J gene is TRBJ1-1, the V gene TRBV7-2; 7 nucleotides align to TRBD1. This CDR3 spans 13 amino acids. From germline, CDR1 is SGHTA and CDR2 FQGNSA. V was clipped by 5 bases and J by 8 bases; unmatched bases: 8. CDR3: CASSPRGVREAFF. The CDR3 region has the DNA TGTGCCAGCAGCCCCAGGGGGGTCCGGGAAGCTTTCTTT.

The chain joins TRBV30 to TRBJ1-5; TRBD1 is a possible D gene (6 bases). Germline lookup yields CDR1 GTSNPN and CDR2 SVGIG (reference sequence). This CDR3 comprises 13 residues. Trimming left V 6 bases short and J 6 bases short, with 15 bases between. The DNA of the CDR3 is TGTGCCTGTAAACAGGGTTCAAGTCAGCCCCAGCATTTT. Protein: CACKQGSSQPQHF.